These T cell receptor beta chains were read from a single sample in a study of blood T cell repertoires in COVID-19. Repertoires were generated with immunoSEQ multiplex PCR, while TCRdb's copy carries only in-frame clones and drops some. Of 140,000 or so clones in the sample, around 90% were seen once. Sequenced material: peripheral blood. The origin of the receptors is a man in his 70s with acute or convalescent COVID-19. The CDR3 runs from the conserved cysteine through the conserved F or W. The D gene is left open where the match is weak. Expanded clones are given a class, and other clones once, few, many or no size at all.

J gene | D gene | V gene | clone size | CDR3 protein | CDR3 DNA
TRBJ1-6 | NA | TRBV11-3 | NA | CASSLDPNSPLHF | TGTGCCAGCAGCTTAGATCCGAATTCACCCCTCCACTTT
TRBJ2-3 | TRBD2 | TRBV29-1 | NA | CSALAGVADTQYF | TGCAGCGCCCTAGCGGGGGTCGCAGATACGCAGTATTTT
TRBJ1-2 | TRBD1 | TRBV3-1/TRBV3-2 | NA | CASSPTRDSHGYTF | TGTGCCAGCAGCCCTACCAGGGACAGCCATGGCTACACCTTC
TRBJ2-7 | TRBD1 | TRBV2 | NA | CATRWTGNYEQYF | TGTGCCACCAGATGGACAGGAAACTACGAGCAGTACTTC
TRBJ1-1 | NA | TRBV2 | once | CASTAGVNTEAFF | TGTGCCAGCACGGCGGGAGTGAACACTGAAGCTTTCTTT
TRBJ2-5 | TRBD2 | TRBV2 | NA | CASSDSGGRGETQYF | TGTGCCAGCAGTGACTCGGGGGGTAGGGGAGAGACCCAGTACTTC
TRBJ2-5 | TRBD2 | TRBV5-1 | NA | CASSLAPSGQETQYF | TGCGCCAGCAGCTTGGCCCCTAGCGGCCAAGAGACCCAGTACTTC
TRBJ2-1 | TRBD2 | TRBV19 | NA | CASSIAGGSYNEQFF | TGTGCCAGTAGTATAGCGGGGGGTTCCTACAATGAGCAGTTCTTC
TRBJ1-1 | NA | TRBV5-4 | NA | CASSRGGGGGTEAFF | TGTGCCAGCAGCAGGGGGGGCGGGGGCGGAACTGAAGCTTTCTTT
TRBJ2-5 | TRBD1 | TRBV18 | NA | CASSPFMTGQETQYF | TGTGCCAGCTCACCCTTTATGACAGGGCAAGAGACCCAGTACTTC
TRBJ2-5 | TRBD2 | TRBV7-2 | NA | CASSRERGETQYF | TGTGCCAGCTCGCGGGAGCGGGGGGAGACCCAGTACTTC
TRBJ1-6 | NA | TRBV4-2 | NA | CASSQEASDSGRSPLHF | TGTGCCAGCAGCCAAGAAGCGTCGGACAGCGGTCGTTCACCCCTCCACTTT
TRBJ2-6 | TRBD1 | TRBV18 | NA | CASSPDRAGANVLTF | TGTGCCAGCTCACCCGACAGGGCTGGGGCCAACGTCCTGACTTTC
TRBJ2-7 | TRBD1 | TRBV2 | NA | CAIRQGDYEQYF | TGTGCCATTCGACAGGGCGATTACGAGCAGTACTTC
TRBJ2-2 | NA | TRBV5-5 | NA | CASWFSGRFTATTNTGELFF | TGTGCCAGCTGGTTCTCTGGCCGGTTCACCGCTACTACGAACACCGGGGAGCTGTTTTTT
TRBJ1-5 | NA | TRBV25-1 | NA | CASSGEVYSNQPQHF | TGTGCCAGCAGTGGGGAGGTTTATAGCAATCAGCCCCAGCATTTT
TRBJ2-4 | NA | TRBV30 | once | CACQGRGSAKNIQYF | TGTGCCTGCCAAGGAAGGGGTTCGGCCAAAAACATTCAGTACTTC
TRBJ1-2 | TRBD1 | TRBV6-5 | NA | CASSPGQGRYGYTF | TGTGCCAGCAGTCCCGGACAGGGGCGGTATGGCTACACCTTC
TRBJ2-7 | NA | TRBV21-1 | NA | CASSKQGGSTHEQYF | TGTGCCAGCAGCAAACAGGGCGGGAGTACCCACGAGCAGTACTTC
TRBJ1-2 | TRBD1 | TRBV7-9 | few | CASSLVGQYGYTF | TGTGCCAGCAGCTTAGTGGGACAGTATGGCTACACCTTC
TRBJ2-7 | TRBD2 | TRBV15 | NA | CATSRVGGSGVGEQYF | TGTGCCACCAGCAGAGTTGGTGGAAGCGGGGTCGGGGAGCAGTACTTC
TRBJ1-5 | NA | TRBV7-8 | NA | CASSVLRGNQPQHF | TGTGCCAGCAGCGTCTTACGGGGGAATCAGCCCCAGCATTTT
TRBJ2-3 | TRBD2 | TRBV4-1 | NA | CASSQDLRTGGTDTQYF | TGCGCCAGCAGCCAAGATTTGCGGACGGGGGGAACAGATACGCAGTATTTT
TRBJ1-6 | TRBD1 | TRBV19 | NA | CASSIGGTGVWDSPLHF | TGTGCCAGTAGTATAGGAGGGACAGGGGTCTGGGATTCACCCCTCCACTTT
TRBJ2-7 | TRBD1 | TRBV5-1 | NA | CASKGQGVEQYF | TGCGCCAGCAAAGGACAGGGGGTAGAGCAGTACTTC
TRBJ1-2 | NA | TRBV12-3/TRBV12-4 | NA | CASSLQGSYGYTF | TGTGCCAGCAGTTTACAGGGAAGCTATGGCTACACCTTC
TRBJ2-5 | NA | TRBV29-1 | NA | CSVAPRGETQYF | TGCAGCGTTGCTCCCAGGGGAGAGACCCAGTACTTC
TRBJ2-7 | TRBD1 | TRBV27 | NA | CASSLTGTAKVEQYF | TGTGCCAGCAGCCTTACCGGGACAGCAAAGGTCGAGCAGTACTTC
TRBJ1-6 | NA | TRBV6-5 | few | CASSSGGGGDSPLHF | TGTGCCAGCAGTTCGGGCGGGGGGGGTGATTCACCCCTCCACTTT
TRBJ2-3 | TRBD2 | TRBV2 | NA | CASSGQAGYSPDTQYF | TGTGCCAGCAGTGGCCAAGCGGGATATAGTCCAGATACGCAGTATTTT
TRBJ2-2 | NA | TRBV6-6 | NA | CASNRAEFPGELFF | TGTGCCAGCAACAGAGCGGAATTCCCCGGGGAGCTGTTTTTT
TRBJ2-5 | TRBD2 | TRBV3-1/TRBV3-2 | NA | CASSRYPGLAGQGETQYF | TGTGCCAGCAGCCGGTACCCGGGACTAGCGGGGCAGGGAGAGACCCAGTACTTC
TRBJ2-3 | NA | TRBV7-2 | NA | CASSGSIDSQGIGDTQYF | TGTGCCAGCAGCGGGTCAATAGACAGTCAGGGGATAGGAGATACGCAGTATTTT
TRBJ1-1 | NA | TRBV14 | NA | CASSQNRETEAFF | TGTGCCAGCAGCCAAAACAGGGAAACTGAAGCTTTCTTT
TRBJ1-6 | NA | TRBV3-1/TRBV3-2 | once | CASSYSDEGHSPLHF | TGTGCCAGCAGCTATAGCGACGAGGGACACTCACCCCTCCACTTT
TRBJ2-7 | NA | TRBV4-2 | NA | CASSQDWGQEAYEQYF | TGTGCCAGCAGCCAAGATTGGGGGCAGGAGGCCTACGAGCAGTACTTC
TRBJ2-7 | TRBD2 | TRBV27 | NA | CASSLRLADHEQYF | TGTGCCAGCAGTTTAAGACTAGCTGACCACGAGCAGTACTTC
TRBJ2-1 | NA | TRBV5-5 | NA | CASSLGLLANEQFF | TGTGCCAGCAGCTTGGGGTTACTAGCCAATGAGCAGTTCTTC
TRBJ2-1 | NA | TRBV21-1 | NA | CASSSSSGQGNEQFF | TGTGCCAGCAGCTCCTCTAGCGGCCAGGGTAATGAGCAGTTCTTC
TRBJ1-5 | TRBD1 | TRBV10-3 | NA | CAIRARQGGDQPQHF | TGTGCCATCAGAGCAAGACAGGGGGGCGATCAGCCCCAGCATTTT
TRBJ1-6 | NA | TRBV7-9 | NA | CASSLEFHLSPLHF | TGTGCCAGCAGCTTAGAATTCCACCTATCACCCCTCCACTTT
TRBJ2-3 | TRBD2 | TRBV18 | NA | CASSPNSGDADTQYF | TGTGCCAGCTCACCAAATAGCGGGGACGCAGATACGCAGTATTTT
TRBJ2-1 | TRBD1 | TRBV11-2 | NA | CASSKTGSSDEQFF | TGTGCCAGCAGCAAGACAGGGTCTAGTGATGAGCAGTTCTTC
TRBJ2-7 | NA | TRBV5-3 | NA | CARSSCPPRGRGRYEQYF | TGTGCCAGAAGCTCGTGCCCCCCCAGGGGACGGGGTCGATACGAGCAGTACTTC
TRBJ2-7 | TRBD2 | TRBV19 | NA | CASSTGEGMPGEQYF | TGTGCCAGTAGTACCGGGGAGGGAATGCCTGGCGAGCAGTACTTC
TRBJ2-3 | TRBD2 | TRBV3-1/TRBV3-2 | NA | CASSQGLAGGSDTQYF | TGTGCCAGCAGCCAAGGACTAGCGGGAGGTTCAGATACGCAGTATTTT
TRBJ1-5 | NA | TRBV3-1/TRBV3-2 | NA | CASSQGRVNQPQHF | TGTGCCAGCAGCCAAGGCCGGGTCAATCAGCCCCAGCATTTT
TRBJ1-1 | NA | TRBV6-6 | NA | CASSLGDTEAFF | TGTGCCAGCAGCCTAGGGGACACTGAAGCTTTCTTT
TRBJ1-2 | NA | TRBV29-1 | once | CSVVQGANYGYTF | TGCAGCGTTGTACAAGGGGCTAACTATGGCTACACCTTC
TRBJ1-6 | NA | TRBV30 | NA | CAYAGLSENNSPLHF | TGTGCCTACGCGGGACTTTCTGAAAATAATTCACCCCTCCACTTT
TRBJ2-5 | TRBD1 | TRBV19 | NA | CASSTQGVLRQETQYF | TGTGCCAGTAGTACACAGGGGGTCCTCCGCCAAGAGACCCAGTACTTC
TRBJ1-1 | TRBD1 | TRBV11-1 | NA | CASSRGQRNTEAFF | TGTGCCAGCAGCAGGGGACAGAGGAACACTGAAGCTTTCTTT
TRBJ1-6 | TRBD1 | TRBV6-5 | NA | CASSYSRDRNSPLHF | TGTGCCAGCAGTTACTCGAGGGACAGAAATTCACCCCTCCACTTT
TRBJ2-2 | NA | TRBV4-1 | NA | CASSLGAGELFF | TGCGCCAGCAGCCTAGGGGCCGGGGAGCTGTTTTTT
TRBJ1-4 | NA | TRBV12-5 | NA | CASGLVAGVPGTNEKLFF | TGTGCTAGTGGTTTGGTGGCCGGAGTTCCCGGGACTAATGAAAAACTGTTTTTT
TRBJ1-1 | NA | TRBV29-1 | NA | CSVRTENTEAFF | TGCAGCGTGCGGACAGAAAACACTGAAGCTTTCTTT
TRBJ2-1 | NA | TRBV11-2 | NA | CASSLDAGGAASYNEQFF | TGTGCCAGCAGCTTAGATGCGGGCGGCGCTGCTTCCTACAATGAGCAGTTCTTC
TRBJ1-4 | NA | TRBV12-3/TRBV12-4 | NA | CASSWGPGEKLFF | TGTGCCAGCAGTTGGGGGCCAGGGGAAAAACTGTTTTTT
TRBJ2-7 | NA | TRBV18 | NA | CASSPGGPRAYEQYF | TGTGCCAGCTCACCGGGCGGGCCTCGAGCCTACGAGCAGTACTTC